The T cell receptor (beta chain) under discussion was sequenced for a study of blood T cell repertoires in COVID-19. Study-level information: Samples of COVID-19 (acute and convalescent) were obtained from the United States, Italy and Spain. PBMCs, B-cell-depleted T cells, or T cells were the source of the cDNA or gDNA that made up the material.

The CDR3 has 13 residues. V shed 4 bases and J 7 bases; nucleotides not matched to a gene: 6. Per the germline V gene, CDR1 is SGHRS and CDR2 is YFSETQ. Original processing notes: Estimation of nucleated cell counts relied on the amplification of reference gene primers. TCRdb's table, derived via immunoSEQ multiplex PCR, lists solely in-frame clones and lacks some. Clonal size and the V and J genes are those of that table, whereas D and trimming came from the DNA. The sample consists of 150,000 to 200,000 clones, approximately 79% of them appearing once. Sequences were obtained from peripheral blood. The genes are TRBV5-1 and TRBJ2-5; 8 bases are a match to TRBD2. The receptor comes from a woman in her 70s with acute or convalescent COVID-19. The CDR3 DNA reads TGCGCCAGCAGCCCCGGGACTAGAGGGACCCAGTACTTC. This translates into CASSPGTRGTQYF.